A single sample is the source of the 31 T cell receptor beta chains below, sequenced in a study of blood T cell repertoires in COVID-19. Measured with immunoSEQ multiplex PCR; TCRdb has only the in-frame clones, and not every one. Altogether tens of thousands of clones are present, 70% to 80% being singletons, with the ten largest covering 5.7%. Sequencing was carried out using peripheral blood. The receptors were sampled from a man aged 45-65 years with active or convalescent COVID-19.

The chain links TRBV19 to TRBJ1-2; a possible D gene is TRBD1 (5 bases). V was cut by 6 bases and J by 7 bases, with 18 bases left in between. CDR3 length equals 14 residues. Looked up from germline, CDR1 is LNHDA and CDR2 is SQIVND (reference sequence). In nucleotides, the CDR3 is TGTGCCAGTAGGAGTACCGACAGTCGAAGTGGCTACACCTTC. Translation: CASRSTDSRSGYTF.

This clone has a single count. The rearrangement uses TRBV20-1 and TRBJ1-1; no clear D. The CDR3 is made up of 13 amino acids. V shed 3 bases and J shed 6 bases, with 14 bases lying between them. Germline CDR1 and CDR2: DFQATT and SNEGSKA (reference sequence). The CDR3 here is CSASRSQRAEAFF. The DNA of the CDR3 is TGCAGTGCTAGTAGGTCCCAGCGGGCTGAAGCTTTCTTT.

The chain uses TRBV7-9 and TRBJ2-2; D may be TRBD1 (5 bases). Trimming stripped 7 bases from V and 4 bases from J, with 16 bases between. Germline-derived CDR1 and CDR2 are SEHNR and FQNEAQ (reference sequence). This CDR3 comprises 15 residues. CDR3 sequence (DNA): TGTGCCAGCAACCCCCCCGGAAGGGGCACCGGGGAGCTGTTTTTT. It is translated as CASNPPGRGTGELFF.

This rearrangement joins TRBV5-4 to TRBJ2-5, with 13 bases matching TRBD2. The CDR3 has 15 amino acids. J gave up 4 bases and V 0 bases, and 0 bases lay outside the gene matches. CDR1 and CDR2 (germline): SGHNT, YYREEE (reference sequence). Here the CDR3 reads CASSLGTSGGETQYF. In DNA form, the CDR3 reads TGTGCCAGCAGCTTGGGGACTAGCGGGGGAGAGACCCAGTACTTC.

The chain carries TRBV21-1 and TRBJ1-3; the table's D call, TRBD1, has no DNA check behind it. TRBV21-1 is designated a pseudogene. The CDR3 is 15 residues long. The CDR3 region has the DNA TGTGCCAGCAGCTACAGGGGGATCGCTGGAAACACCATATATTTT. Its translation is CASSYRGIAGNTIYF.

The chain links TRBV9 to TRBJ1-3; D not resolved. CDR3 size: 13 residues. V dropped 0 bases and J dropped 4 bases, with 5 bases sitting between them. The germline V gene encodes CDR1 SGDLS and CDR2 YYNGEE. In DNA, the CDR3 is TGTGCCAGCAGCGTAGAATCGGGAAACACCATATATTTT. Protein sequence: CASSVESGNTIYF.

The CDR3 spells CASARDRTYNEQFF. The CDR3 coding sequence is TGTGCCAGCGCCAGGGACAGAACCTACAATGAGCAGTTCTTC. The chain uses TRBV7-3 and TRBJ2-1; 7 bases map to TRBD1. V lost 8 bases and J lost 2; bases outside the gene matches: 6. The V gene's germline CDR1 is SGHTA and CDR2 FQGTGA. The CDR3 length is 14 residues. The whole variable domain, filled in from reference TRBV7-3 and TRBJ2-1, reads GAGVSQTPSNKVTEKGKYVELRCDPISGHTALYWYRQSLGQGPEFLIYFQGTGAADDSGLPNDRFFAVRPEGSVSTLKIQRTERGDSAVYLCASARDRTYNEQFFGPGTRLTVL.

The gene calls are TRBV4-1 and TRBJ1-5; D might be TRBD1 (6 bases). Trimming took off 2 bases at V and 3 bases at J, with 11 bases between the two ends. Germline CDR1 MGHRA, CDR2 YSYEKL. CDR3 length: 15 amino acids. CDR3 sequence: CASSQTTGYNQPQHF. The CDR3 DNA reads TGCGCCAGCAGCCAAACGACAGGTTACAATCAGCCCCAGCATTTT.

This clone was recorded only once. The V and J genes are TRBV7-9 and TRBJ1-1; D gene uncertain. This CDR3 comprises 13 residues. V dropped 3 bases and J dropped 10 bases, with 15 bases sitting between them. Per the germline V gene, CDR1 is SEHNR and CDR2 is FQNEAQ (reference sequence). Written as DNA, the CDR3 is TGTGCCAGCAGCTTTAAGACGGCGTTAGCAGCTTTCTTT. Its protein is CASSFKTALAAFF. Filled out from reference TRBV7-9 and TRBJ1-1, the complete variable domain reads DTGVSQNPRHKITKRGQNVTFRCDPISEHNRLYWYRQTLGQGPEFLTYFQNEAQLEKSRLLSDRFSAERPKGSFSTLEIQRTEQGDSAMYLCASSFKTALAAFFGQGTRLTVV.

The chain recombines TRBV5-4 with TRBJ2-3, with D maybe TRBD2 (5 bases). The CDR3 is 12 residues long. The V and J ends lost 4 bases and 6 bases respectively, with 9 bases between them. Germline V lookup: CDR1 SGHNT, CDR2 YYREEE (reference sequence). The CDR3 sequence: CASSVGGDTQYF. Here the CDR3 DNA reads TGTGCCAGCAGCGTGGGCGGGGATACGCAGTATTTT.

CDR3 nucleotides: TGTGCCAGCAGCTTTGGCCGGGACTCCTTCACAGATACGCAGTATTTT. This codes for CASSFGRDSFTDTQYF. V gene TRBV5-4 combines with J gene TRBJ2-3; D may be TRBD2 (6 bases). This CDR3 contains 16 residues. The germline V gene encodes CDR1 SGHNT and CDR2 YYREEE (reference sequence). V was clipped by 2 bases and J by 2 bases, with 15 bases between them.

The chain couples TRBV5-1 to TRBJ1-1, with 9 bases identical to TRBD1. The CDR3 is made up of 15 amino acids. V was pared by 0 bases and J by 6 bases, with 6 bases of the junction left unmatched. Germline-derived CDR1 and CDR2 are SGHRS and YFSETQ. CDR3 protein: CASSLAGTGSPEAFF. The CDR3 DNA reads TGCGCCAGCAGCTTGGCTGGGACAGGGTCTCCTGAAGCTTTCTTT. The whole variable domain, remainder taken from reference TRBV5-1 and TRBJ1-1, is KAGVTQTPRYLIKTRGQQVTLSCSPISGHRSVSWYQQTPGQGLQFLFEYFSETQRNKGNFPGRFSGRQFSNSRSEMNVSTLELGDSALYLCASSLAGTGSPEAFFGQGTRLTVV.

V and J are TRBV5-1 and TRBJ2-5, with 9 bases that match TRBD2. Germline V gene lookup returns CDR1 SGHRS and CDR2 YFSETQ. V dropped 0 bases and J dropped 2; count of bases not matched to a gene: 5. The CDR3 is made up of 16 amino acids. The CDR3 is CASSLGAGGGQETQYF. The CDR3 nucleotides read TGCGCCAGCAGCTTGGGAGCGGGGGGAGGTCAAGAGACCCAGTACTTC.

This chain links TRBV6-5 with TRBJ2-2; 9 bases match TRBD1. Trimming at V came to 2 bases and at J to 5 bases, leaving 0 bases not matched to a gene. The CDR3 length is 14 residues. CDR1 and CDR2 from the germline V gene are MNHEY and SVGAGI. The CDR3 DNA reads TGTGCCAGCAGTTACGGGACAGGGACCGGGGAGCTGTTTTTT. Translating it yields CASSYGTGTGELFF.

The V call is TRBV12-3 or TRBV12-4, the J call TRBJ2-7; 7 bases fit TRBD1. CDR3 length: 13 residues. Trimming took 5 bases from V and 4 from J; bases not matched to a gene: 5. The CDR3 is CASSPNRGYEQYF. CDR3 in DNA: TGTGCCAGCAGTCCTAACAGGGGTTACGAGCAGTACTTC.

The rearrangement uses TRBV30 and TRBJ1-1; D unclear. V shed 3 bases and J shed 2 bases, with 10 bases lying between them. CDR1 GTSNPN and CDR2 SVGIG come from the germline V gene (reference sequence). The CDR3 extends over 13 amino acids. The CDR3 is CAWSGMINTEAFF. Here the CDR3 DNA reads TGTGCCTGGAGCGGTATGATAAACACTGAAGCTTTCTTT.

The chain uses TRBV7-2 and TRBJ1-5; 8 bases map to TRBD1. Germline assignment: CDR1 SGHTA and CDR2 FQGNSA. V dropped 3 bases and J dropped 2; count of bases not matched to a gene: 9. The CDR3 has 17 amino acids. The CDR3 coding sequence is TGTGCCAGCAGCTTTTCCACAGGGGGGGGAGGCAATCAGCCCCAGCATTTT. This sequence encodes CASSFSTGGGGNQPQHF.

The chain has TRBV12-5 and TRBJ1-5, with D tentatively TRBD1 (6 bases). The germline V gene encodes CDR1 LGHNT and CDR2 FRNRAP. This CDR3 has 16 residues. Deletions cut 6 bases from V and 3 bases from J, with 18 bases between. CDR3 sequence: CASGKQQGFNNQPQHF. The CDR3 DNA follows: TGTGCTAGTGGAAAGCAACAGGGTTTCAACAATCAGCCCCAGCATTTT.

The chain has TRBV27 and TRBJ2-2; 9 nucleotides align to TRBD2. J gave up 7 bases and V 4 bases, and 13 bases lay outside the gene matches. Per the germline V gene, CDR1 is MNHEY and CDR2 is SMNVEV (reference sequence). The CDR3 is 17 amino acids. CDR3 sequence (DNA): TGTGCCAGCAGTTCCCCACTGACTAGCGGAAACCTCGGGGAGCTGTTTTTT. Translation gives CASSSPLTSGNLGELFF.

The chain links TRBV7-2 to TRBJ2-4, with 8 bases identical to TRBD2. CDR1 SGHTA and CDR2 FQGNSA come from the germline V gene. V lost 2 bases, J lost 1 base, and 4 bases stayed unmatched. The CDR3 length is 16 residues. CDR3 residues: CASSLWASGAKNIQYF. CDR3 coding DNA: TGTGCCAGCAGCTTATGGGCTAGCGGGGCCAAAAACATTCAGTACTTC.

In nucleotides, the CDR3 is TGTGCCAGCAGCTTAGCGCCAGGGGCCGATCAGCCCCAGCATTTT. Its translation: CASSLAPGADQPQHF. The rearrangement uses TRBV7-9 and TRBJ1-5, with D perhaps TRBD1 (6 bases). CDR3 length: 15 amino acids. Trimming took off 0 bases at V and 5 bases at J, with 11 bases between the two ends. The germline CDR1 and CDR2 sequences are SEHNR and FQNEAQ (reference sequence).

The CDR3 DNA reads as TGTGCCAGCGGGAAGACAGCCTTAGTCTACAATGAGCAGTTCTTC. Its translation is CASGKTALVYNEQFF. This chain uses TRBV21-1 with TRBJ2-1; the DNA was not compared with TRBD1, the D call given in the table. TRBV21-1 is listed as a pseudogene. This CDR3 has 15 residues.

CDR3 loop: CASSAPGQPVYGYTF. CDR3 DNA sequence: TGTGCCAGCAGCGCGCCCGGACAGCCAGTCTATGGCTACACCTTC. The chain has TRBV9 and TRBJ1-2, with D maybe TRBD1 (6 bases). The length of the CDR3 is 15 residues. V dropped 3 bases and J dropped 4 bases, with 16 bases sitting between them. Germline V gene data show CDR1 as SGDLS and CDR2 as YYNGEE.

This chain joins TRBV9 and TRBJ2-3; TRBD1 agrees at 7 bases. CDR3 length equals 15 residues. V shed 5 bases and J 1 base; nucleotides not matched to a gene: 7. Germline lookup yields CDR1 SGDLS and CDR2 YYNGEE. The CDR3: CASSASGTGTDTQYF. The CDR3 DNA reads TGTGCCAGCAGTGCCTCCGGGACAGGCACAGATACGCAGTATTTT.

The chain joins TRBV7-3 to TRBJ2-1, with 13 positions matching TRBD2. Losses at the gene ends were 5 bases for V and 8 bases for J; bases not matched to a gene: 6. From germline, CDR1 is SGHTA and CDR2 FQGTGA. The CDR3 is 15 residues long. As DNA, the CDR3 is TGTGCCAGCAGCCTGACTAGCGGGGGGCAAGATGAGCAGTTCTTC. Its protein product is CASSLTSGGQDEQFF.

This clone showed up just once. This chain uses TRBV7-3 with TRBJ2-5; 15 nucleotides match TRBD2. J gave up 2 bases and V 5 bases, and 15 bases lay outside the gene matches. Germline CDR1 SGHTA, CDR2 FQGTGA. The CDR3 extends over 20 amino acids. The CDR3 region is CASSLLAGTSGGRGQETQYF. The CDR3 bases are TGTGCCAGCAGCCTCCTTGCCGGGACTAGCGGGGGGAGGGGGCAAGAGACCCAGTACTTC.

The V call is TRBV11-2, the J call TRBJ1-1, with D perhaps TRBD1 (5 bases). V gave up 1 base and J gave up 3 bases, with 6 bases separating them. The CDR3 extends over 13 amino acids. CDR1 is SGHAT, CDR2 FQNNGV, per germline. CDR3 coding DNA: TGTGCCAGCAGCTTAGCCAGGGACACTGAAGCTTTCTTT. Protein product: CASSLARDTEAFF.

The chain couples TRBV18 to TRBJ2-3; no reliable D call. The CDR3 is 14 amino acids. Germline V gene lookup returns CDR1 KGHSH and CDR2 LQKENI. V was cut by 6 bases and J by 2 bases, with 12 bases left in between. The CDR3 is CASSPLADTDTQYF. The CDR3 region has the DNA TGTGCCAGCTCCCCCCTGGCGGACACAGATACGCAGTATTTT. The whole variable domain, filled in from reference TRBV18 and TRBJ2-3, reads NAGVMQNPRHLVRRRGQEARLRCSPMKGHSHVYWYRQLPEEGLKFMVYLQKENIIDESGMPKERFSAEFPKEGPSILRIQQVVRGDSAAYFCASSPLADTDTQYFGPGTRLTVL.

The chain joins TRBV18 to TRBJ1-5; TRBD1 matches at 8 bases. Germline-derived CDR1 and CDR2 are KGHSH and LQKENI. The ends lost 5 bases at V and 6 bases at J; junction bases unmatched: 12. The CDR3 is 16 amino acids. The CDR3 nucleotides read TGTGCCAGCTCATCCATATTGACAGGGGACGGTCAGCCCCAGCATTTT. Translation: CASSSILTGDGQPQHF.

This chain joins TRBV21-1 and TRBJ2-1; the table's D call TRBD1 went unverified against the DNA. TRBV21-1 is recorded as a pseudogene. CDR3 size: 15 residues. CDR3 bases: TGTGCCAGCAGCAAAAGGGGGTTAGCCTACAATGAGCAGTTCTTC. It codes for CASSKRGLAYNEQFF.

This chain links TRBV2 with TRBJ2-2; 7 bases align to TRBD1. From germline, CDR1 is SNHLY and CDR2 FYNNEI. This CDR3 comprises 14 residues. V lost 7 bases to trimming and J lost 5 bases; unmatched junction nucleotides: 7. CDR3 coding DNA: TGTGCCAGCACGGGGACAGAGGGGACCGGGGAGCTGTTTTTT. Amino acids: CASTGTEGTGELFF.